This T cell receptor beta chain was recorded in a study of OX40 agonist ivuxolimab in advanced cancers. Study-wide findings and caveats: Patients with a partial response at 0.1-3.0 mg/kg had among the lowest clonal expansion. Among some nonresponders, normalized T-cell clonal expansion was also low.

Note on this clone: The antigen is unknown.

Autoimmune disease history or systemic immunosuppression excluded patients. The repertoire was sequenced with immunoSEQ multiplex PCR; TCRdb's copy has only in-frame clones and lacks some. The table shows 70,000 to 90,000 clones, with 70% to 90% occurring only once. Germline V gene sequence: CDR1 SGHTA, CDR2 FQGNSA. This CDR3 is built from 11 residues. Trimming removed 8 bases from V and 13 bases from J, with 15 bases in between. This clonotype originated in an adult with an advanced solid tumor such as melanoma, head and neck, liver or kidney cancer. The source was CD4+ or CD8+ T cells sorted from blood, collected in a trial of the OX40 agonist ivuxolimab. This chain connects TRBV7-2 to TRBJ2-1, with D uncertain. The CDR3 nucleotides are TGTGCCAGCCCGGGCCCCCGAGGTCAGTTCTTC. It translates to CASPGPRGQFF.